The 24 T cell receptor beta chains given below trace back to one sample, sequenced in a study of response to subunit inactivated influenza vaccine. A single record per CDR3 protein comes from TCRdb applying MiXCR to the RT-PCR reads. The sample records about 540,000 distinct CDR3 sequences, 12% to 15% being singletons. The sequencing here drew on PBMCs from blood, taken less than 13 days after vaccination. Receptor source: a man over 45 who received an inactivated influenza vaccine.

This clonotype was observed a few times. J is TRBJ1-4 and V is TRBV20-1; 7 bases match TRBD1. This CDR3 comprises 14 residues. V lost 3 bases and J lost 7; bases outside the gene matches: 8. Germline V gene data show CDR1 as DFQATT and CDR2 as SNEGSKA (reference sequence). CDR3 region: CSASLTGRGEKLFF. The CDR3 region has the DNA TGCAGTGCTAGCCTGACAGGGAGGGGTGAAAAACTGTTTTTT.

Here the CDR3 reads CAWSVRGNEQFF. DNA of the CDR3: TGTGCCTGGAGTGTCCGGGGGAATGAGCAGTTCTTC. The V gene is TRBV30, the J gene TRBJ2-1; maybe TRBD2 (6 bases). Germline CDR1 reads GTSNPN; CDR2 reads SVGIG (reference sequence). The germline V and J ends were trimmed by 0 bases and 7 bases, with 7 bases remaining between them. The CDR3 length is 12 residues.

The chain combines TRBV7-9 with TRBJ1-6; TRBD1 is a possible D gene (6 bases). Trimming took off 3 bases at V and 8 bases at J, with 14 bases between the two ends. The CDR3 runs 15 residues. Germline CDR1 SEHNR, CDR2 FQNEAQ (reference sequence). The CDR3 DNA is TGTGCCAGCAGCTTGCCCGGGACACTAGATTCACCCCTCCACTTT. Translating gives CASSLPGTLDSPLHF.

This clonotype was seen a handful of times. The chain joins TRBV27 to TRBJ2-7; TRBD1 or TRBD2 may be the D gene (5 bases each). V gave up 5 bases and J gave up 4 bases, with 12 bases separating them. The germline V gene encodes CDR1 MNHEY and CDR2 SMNVEV (reference sequence). The CDR3 is 13 amino acids. The CDR3 DNA sequence: TGTGCCAGCAGTAGGGACGGAGCTTACGAGCAGTACTTC. The encoded protein is CASSRDGAYEQYF.

This clonotype was observed a handful of times. The chain has TRBV20-1 and TRBJ1-1; 7 bases are a match to TRBD1. V shed 7 bases and J 8 bases; nucleotides not matched to a gene: 7. This CDR3 contains 11 residues. Per the germline V gene, CDR1 is DFQATT and CDR2 is SNEGSKA (reference sequence). The CDR3 sequence: CSEKGQSEAFF. The DNA of the CDR3 is TGCAGTGAGAAGGGACAGTCCGAAGCTTTCTTT.

This clonotype occurred a few times. This sequence joins TRBV3-1 and TRBJ2-5; D gene unclear. The V end lost 7 bases, the J end lost 6 bases, and 15 bases lay between the germline ends. The germline V gene has CDR1 LGHDT and CDR2 YNNKEL (reference sequence). The CDR3 runs to 13 residues. The CDR3, as DNA: TGTGCCAGCACCCGTATCGCTTGGAAGACCCAGTACTTC. Amino acid sequence: CASTRIAWKTQYF.

The chain uses TRBV11-2 and TRBJ2-4, with TRBD1 identical over 8 bases. This CDR3 has 12 amino acids. Germline trimming cut 5 bases from V and 11 bases from J; bases unmatched to any gene: 5. Germline CDR1 reads SGHAT; CDR2 reads FQNNGV. CDR3 residues: CASSQTGALQYF. The CDR3 bases are TGTGCCAGCAGCCAGACAGGGGCGCTTCAGTACTTC.

This clonotype has more than one count but fewer than ten. The chain couples TRBV5-1 to TRBJ2-5, with D possibly matching TRBD1 (6 bases). Germline lookup yields CDR1 SGHRS and CDR2 YFSETQ. V dropped 6 bases and J dropped 6 bases, with 18 bases sitting between them. The CDR3 extends over 14 amino acids. As DNA, the CDR3 is TGCGCCAGCACCGGCCCACAGGGCAGGCAGACCCAGTACTTC. It yields the protein CASTGPQGRQTQYF. The variable domain in full, completed from reference TRBV5-1 and TRBJ2-5, reads KAGVTQTPRYLIKTRGQQVTLSCSPISGHRSVSWYQQTPGQGLQFLFEYFSETQRNKGNFPGRFSGRQFSNSRSEMNVSTLELGDSALYLCASTGPQGRQTQYFGPGTRLLVL.

This clonotype was detected many times. V and J are TRBV29-1 and TRBJ2-7; 7 positions match TRBD1. Germline V gives CDR1 SQVTM, CDR2 ANQGSEA. The CDR3 extends over 13 amino acids. V trimming: 7 bases; J trimming: 0 bases; junction bases outside the gene matches: 6. CDR3 region: CSGSDRNSYEQYF. CDR3 in DNA: TGCAGCGGCTCGGACAGGAACTCCTACGAGCAGTACTTC.

This clonotype was picked up many times. The chain combines TRBV4-3 with TRBJ2-5, with 7 bases lining up with TRBD1. The CDR3 totals 15 residues. The trim removed 0 bases at V and 4 bases at J, leaving 5 bases unmatched. Germline V gene sequence: CDR1 LGHNA, CDR2 YSLEER. The DNA for the CDR3 is TGCGCCAGCAGCCAAGAAGACAACAGGGGAGAGACCCAGTACTTC. It encodes CASSQEDNRGETQYF.

This clonotype was detected a few times. This rearrangement joins TRBV12-3 or TRBV12-4 to TRBJ2-5; 9 bases are shared with TRBD1. Trimming removed 11 bases from V and 4 bases from J; junction bases left unmatched: 11. The CDR3 runs to 14 residues. This chain's CDR3 is CASKTTGGRETQYF. CDR3 DNA: TGTGCCTCGAAGACGACAGGGGGGCGAGAGACCCAGTACTTC.

This clonotype was observed a handful of times. The chain carries TRBV7-6 and TRBJ1-5; D is unclear. CDR1 is SGHVS and CDR2 is FNYEAQ in the germline V gene. V lost 5 bases to trimming and J lost 0 bases, with 11 bases between them. The CDR3 spans 15 residues. In DNA form, the CDR3 reads TGTGCCAGCAGCCCCGTGCCGGATAGCAATCAGCCCCAGCATTTT. Translated: CASSPVPDSNQPQHF.

This clonotype was recorded a few times. The V gene is TRBV2, the J gene TRBJ1-3; D unresolved. Looked up from germline, CDR1 is SNHLY and CDR2 is FYNNEI. The CDR3 extends over 12 amino acids. V dropped 2 bases and J dropped 4 bases, with 3 bases sitting between them. CDR3 sequence reads: CASSEMGNTIYF. The CDR3 DNA sequence: TGTGCCAGCAGTGAAATGGGAAACACCATATATTTT.

This clonotype was picked up a small number of times. V usage is TRBV4-2 and J usage is TRBJ2-1, with TRBD2 identical over 13 bases. CDR1 is LGHNA, CDR2 YNFKEQ, per germline. Trimming at V came to 4 bases and at J to 6 bases, leaving 6 bases not matched to a gene. The CDR3 length is 16 residues. The CDR3 loop reads CASSPSRLAGGNEQFF. CDR3 DNA sequence: TGTGCCAGCAGCCCAAGCCGACTAGCGGGAGGCAATGAGCAGTTCTTC.

This clonotype turned up a few times. The V call is TRBV12-3 or TRBV12-4, the J call TRBJ1-5; the D gene is possibly TRBD1 (6 bases). The CDR3 sequence is 13 residues long. Deletions cut 5 bases from V and 6 bases from J, with 11 bases between. The CDR3 loop is CASSADRFQPQHF. CDR3 in DNA: TGTGCCAGCAGTGCGGACAGATTTCAGCCCCAGCATTTT.

The gene calls are TRBV6-2 or TRBV6-3 and TRBJ2-2; no definite D call. Trimming removed 2 bases at V and 7 bases at J, with 17 bases between. The CDR3 is 16 amino acids. Germline V lookup: CDR1 MNHEY, CDR2 SVGEGT. The CDR3 sequence: CASSYALGLVDGELFF. Written as DNA, the CDR3 is TGTGCCAGCAGTTACGCGCTAGGATTAGTCGACGGGGAGCTGTTTTTT.

This chain links TRBV6-2 or TRBV6-3 with TRBJ2-1; no firm D call. Per germline, CDR1 MNHEY and CDR2 SVGEGT. This CDR3 has 21 amino acids. Trimming pared 0 bases from V and 0 bases from J, leaving 24 bases between. Here the CDR3 reads CASSYSKMNGLGFFSYNEQFF. CDR3 coding DNA: TGTGCCAGCAGTTACTCGAAAATGAACGGGTTGGGGTTCTTCTCCTACAATGAGCAGTTCTTC.

The V gene is TRBV20-1, the J gene TRBJ2-5; 9 bases agree with TRBD2. In germline, CDR1 is DFQATT, CDR2 SNEGSKA (reference sequence). CDR3 length: 14 residues. The V and J ends lost 2 bases and 1 base, in that order; junction bases with no gene match: 2. This chain's CDR3 is CSARLAGSQETQYF. The CDR3 DNA sequence: TGCAGTGCTAGACTAGCGGGGTCCCAAGAGACCCAGTACTTC.

V usage is TRBV30 and J usage is TRBJ2-7, with D hard to call. CDR1 GTSNPN and CDR2 SVGIG come from the germline V gene (reference sequence). The CDR3 has 13 residues. Trimming removed 3 bases at V and 2 bases at J, with 11 bases between. The CDR3 is CAWSTRFPYEQYF. The CDR3 bases are TGTGCCTGGAGCACGCGTTTTCCCTACGAGCAGTACTTC.

V gene TRBV4-3 combines with J gene TRBJ2-3; 9 nucleotides align to TRBD1. Trimming cost V 3 bases and J 2 bases; bases outside gene matches: 6. The length of the CDR3 is 16 residues. The germline CDR1 and CDR2 sequences are LGHNA and YSLEER. The CDR3 spells CASSQAQGANTDTQYF. In DNA, the CDR3 is TGCGCCAGCAGCCAGGCACAGGGGGCTAACACAGATACGCAGTATTTT.

This clonotype came up many times. The gene calls are TRBV29-1 and TRBJ2-5; 8 nucleotides align to TRBD1. The CDR3 sequence is 15 residues long. J gave up 5 bases and V 2 bases, and 10 bases lay outside the gene matches. Germline V gene sequence: CDR1 SQVTM, CDR2 ANQGSEA. CDR3: CSVEFRGQGVETQYF. Written as DNA, the CDR3 is TGCAGCGTTGAATTCAGAGGACAGGGAGTTGAGACCCAGTACTTC. Full variable domain (outside the CDR3, taken from reference TRBV29-1 and TRBJ2-5): SAVISQKPSRDICQRGTSLTIQCQVDSQVTMMFWYRQQPGQSLTLIATANQGSEATYESGFVIDKFPISRPNLTFSTLTVSNMSPEDSSIYLCSVEFRGQGVETQYFGPGTRLLVL.

This clonotype was seen only a few times. This chain links TRBV9 with TRBJ1-1; no firm D call. Trimming shortened V by 6 bases and J by 1 base, and 13 bases separated the two germline ends. The CDR3 is made up of 14 amino acids. In germline, CDR1 is SGDLS, CDR2 YYNGEE. The chain's CDR3 is CASTPAPGNTEAFF. Here the CDR3 DNA reads TGTGCCAGCACCCCCGCCCCAGGGAACACTGAAGCTTTCTTT.

The chain couples TRBV7-2 to TRBJ2-5, with 8 bases identical to TRBD2. The CDR3 extends over 16 amino acids. The V segment lost 2 bases and the J segment 4 bases; nucleotides outside the gene matches: 9. Germline V gene sequence: CDR1 SGHTA, CDR2 FQGNSA. The CDR3 DNA follows: TGTGCCAGCAGCTTAAGGTTAACGGGAGGGTCAGAGACCCAGTACTTC. It codes for CASSLRLTGGSETQYF.

This clonotype was recorded only once. The chain has TRBV20-1 and TRBJ2-5; tentatively, D is TRBD2 (6 bases). V was trimmed by 3 bases and J by 5 bases, leaving 19 bases between them. CDR1 DFQATT and CDR2 SNEGSKA come from the germline V gene (reference sequence). The CDR3 has 15 amino acids. CDR3 in amino acids: CSARISTGVGETQYF. As DNA, the CDR3 is TGCAGTGCTAGGATCTCTACGGGAGTAGGGGAGACCCAGTACTTC.